A selection of T cell receptor beta chains follows, all from one sample in a study of cytomegalovirus exposure and HLA in healthy donors. Using immunoSEQ multiplex PCR, the repertoire was profiled, and TCRdb retains in-frame clones only, with some absent. The table includes under 200,000 clones, 84% detected once. Specimen: PBMCs. These receptors were taken from a boy aged 2-9 years in good health and CMV-seronegative. Each CDR3 is given with its conserved first and last residue. The D gene is left open where the match is weak. Expanded clones get a size class; other rows say once, few or many, or leave the size out.

v_gene	len	d_gene	abundance	j_gene	CDR3aa	CDR3nt
TRBV29-1	14	TRBD1	NA	TRBJ1-2	CSVEDVGDRWGYTF	TGCAGCGTTGAAGATGTAGGGGACAGGTGGGGCTACACCTTC
TRBV5-6	14	NA	once	TRBJ1-2	CASSFGGSDYGYTF	TGTGCCAGCAGCTTCGGGGGTAGTGACTATGGCTACACCTTC
TRBV5-4	15	TRBD1	NA	TRBJ2-1	CASSSTGGPYNEQFF	TGTGCCAGCAGCTCAACAGGGGGCCCCTACAATGAGCAGTTCTTC
TRBV19	15	NA	few	TRBJ1-1	CASSIVTVPNTEAFF	TGTGCCAGTAGTATAGTGACAGTACCGAACACTGAAGCTTTCTTT
TRBV25-1	15	TRBD2	NA	TRBJ2-1	CASSFSGTSYNEQFF	TGTGCCAGTTCGTTTAGCGGGACCTCCTACAATGAGCAGTTCTTC
TRBV6-6	14	TRBD2	NA	TRBJ2-3	CASSYPEERGTQYF	TGTGCCAGCAGTTACCCCGAAGAGCGGGGGACGCAGTATTTT
TRBV15	14	NA	NA	TRBJ1-1	CATSRAQGRTEAFF	TGTGCCACCAGCAGAGCTCAAGGGAGGACTGAAGCTTTCTTT
TRBV28	15	NA	NA	TRBJ1-1	CASSLWSDRGPEAFF	TGTGCCAGCAGTTTATGGTCGGACAGAGGCCCTGAAGCTTTCTTT
TRBV5-1	15	NA	NA	TRBJ1-4	CASSFQSGTNEKLFF	TGCGCCAGCAGCTTCCAGTCCGGGACTAATGAAAAACTGTTTTTT
TRBV5-1	15	NA	NA	TRBJ2-1	CASSLASGSYNEQFF	TGCGCCAGCAGCTTGGCGAGCGGCTCCTACAATGAGCAGTTCTTC
TRBV2	16	NA	NA	TRBJ1-6	CASSVISGRYNSPLHF	TGTGCCAGCAGTGTTATCTCCGGGAGGTATAATTCACCCCTCCACTTT
TRBV29-1	12	TRBD1	NA	TRBJ2-7	CSVGTGDGEQYF	TGCAGCGTAGGGACAGGGGATGGCGAGCAGTACTTC
TRBV2	12	TRBD1	NA	TRBJ2-5	CASSRDSPTQYF	TGTGCCAGCAGTCGGGACAGCCCTACCCAGTACTTC
TRBV5-1	16	TRBD1	NA	TRBJ2-1	CASSLSGTGLYNEQFF	TGCGCCAGCAGCTTGTCCGGGACAGGGCTATACAATGAGCAGTTCTTC
TRBV10-3	14	NA	once	TRBJ1-2	CAITRTPFNYGYTF	TGTGCCATCACCAGGACACCTTTTAACTATGGCTACACCTTC
TRBV5-1	14	NA	NA	TRBJ1-1	CASSLLQGSTEAFF	TGCGCCAGCAGCCTCCTACAGGGTAGCACTGAAGCTTTCTTT
TRBV28	13	NA	NA	TRBJ2-3	CASTSGVINTQYF	TGTGCCAGCACGTCGGGAGTTATAAATACGCAGTATTTT
TRBV29-1	15	TRBD1	NA	TRBJ2-7	CSVVDRGAISYEQYF	TGCAGCGTTGTTGACAGGGGCGCGATCTCCTACGAGCAGTACTTC
TRBV11-2	15	TRBD2	NA	TRBJ2-2	CASSATGGSTGELFF	TGTGCCAGCAGCGCGACGGGAGGGAGCACCGGGGAGCTGTTTTTT
TRBV6-5	16	TRBD2	NA	TRBJ2-1	CASSYIPSGRGNEQFF	TGTGCCAGCAGTTACATCCCTAGCGGGAGGGGCAATGAGCAGTTCTTC
TRBV2	15	TRBD1	NA	TRBJ1-2	CASSSEGRGAYGYTF	TGTGCCAGCAGTTCTGAGGGCAGGGGGGCCTATGGCTACACCTTC
TRBV4-2	18	NA	NA	TRBJ2-5	CASSPSGIPGPGEETQYF	TGTGCCAGCAGCCCGAGCGGTATTCCGGGTCCCGGGGAAGAGACCCAGTACTTC
TRBV29-1	12	TRBD1	NA	TRBJ1-1	CSVLQGGTEAFF	TGCAGCGTATTACAGGGGGGCACTGAAGCTTTCTTT
TRBV27	15	TRBD2	NA	TRBJ2-3	CASSYSGTSTDTQYF	TGTGCCAGCAGTTATAGCGGGACCTCCACAGATACGCAGTATTTT
TRBV6-1	15	NA	NA	TRBJ1-5	CASSEALRGYEPQHF	TGTGCCAGCAGTGAAGCGCTGAGGGGGTATGAGCCCCAGCATTTT
TRBV29-1	15	TRBD1	NA	TRBJ2-7	CSVEAPTGQGYEQYF	TGCAGCGTTGAAGCTCCAACGGGACAGGGCTACGAGCAGTACTTC
TRBV6-5	16	TRBD1	NA	TRBJ1-2	CASSSIQGAFHYGYTF	TGTGCCAGCAGTTCGATTCAGGGGGCATTCCACTATGGCTACACCTTC
TRBV5-6	14	NA	few	TRBJ1-1	CASSLNSYNTEAFF	TGTGCCAGCAGCTTGAATAGCTATAACACTGAAGCTTTCTTT
TRBV29-1	12	NA	NA	TRBJ2-7	CSEHPCFYEQYF	TGCAGCGAGCATCCCTGCTTCTACGAGCAGTACTTC
TRBV2	11	NA	NA	TRBJ1-4	CASSESGQLFF	TGTGCCAGCAGTGAAAGTGGGCAACTGTTTTTT
TRBV5-1	13	TRBD1	few	TRBJ1-1	CASSTRQGSEAFF	TGCGCCAGCAGCACCAGACAGGGCTCTGAAGCTTTCTTT
TRBV6-1	13	NA	NA	TRBJ1-1	CASSDSRNTEAFF	TGTGCCAGCAGTGATAGCCGGAACACTGAAGCTTTCTTT
TRBV10-3	11	NA	NA	TRBJ2-7	CAIRQVYEQYF	TGTGCCATCCGTCAGGTATACGAGCAGTACTTC